This TCR beta chain was sequenced during a study of blood T cells in healthy people across ages (dated by TCRdb to 2015 to 2017). As for the study more broadly: Template switching captured roughly one uniquely barcoded TCR beta cDNA molecule per two T cells in model experiments. To track age-related changes in TCR beta repertoire diversity, the study relied on deep sequencing normalized with unique cDNA molecular identifiers. Four age groups were formed from the donors: young (average 16 years), middle-aged (approximately 40), aged (approximately 60) and long-lived (around 82). To avoid experimental bias, donors of different ages were spread randomly across the sequencing lanes. The study analyzed two additional independent replicas of 1 million unique cDNA reads from the same blood draw for two donors, one aged 18 to 29 and one aged 80 or older. What the research found in general, with its limitations: There was a strong correlation between observed TCR beta diversity and the percentage of naive T cells measured by flow cytometry. Compared with the aged group, more naive CD4+ T cells, fewer expanded clones and increased TCR diversity were shown by the long-lived group, suggesting age selection. Conclusive comparison of naive and antigen-experienced compartments was prevented by the profiling of bulk unsorted PBMCs. Estimates of total diversity from one million sequenced T cells were regarded as lower bounds and underestimates. Because donor CMV infection status was unknown, age-related changes in expanded clonotypes were potentially confounded. Observed TCR beta diversity per million T cells fell roughly linearly with age, and a significant reduction was already apparent by age around 39.

The junction shows trimming of 4 bases on V and 3 bases on J, plus 7 bases between the germline ends. Including the terminal cysteine and phenylalanine, the CDR3 comprises 13 residues. The retained sequence is limited to the CDR3, 39 bases, with the frame set at the first base. The germline V gene specifies SQVTM as CDR1 and ANQGSEA as CDR2. This clonotype occurred a few times. The antigen this receptor binds is unknown. No base qualities exist here, and no much larger clone lies one base off it. The approximately 39 donors, aged about 6 to 95 years, were systemically healthy Caucasian individuals from Russia. Each donor gave 8 to 10 milliliters of peripheral blood, drawn into EDTA-treated Vacutainer tubes. Ficoll-Paque density-gradient centrifugation was used to isolate PBMCs, with at least 6 million obtained per sample. Trizol reagent was used to extract total RNA from PBMCs, with at least 5.5 micrograms per sample. The percentages of naive CD45RAhigh/CD27high T cells were determined by flow cytometry on a PBMC aliquot from every donor.

The library came from 5' RACE. TCRdb shows the sequencer as Illumina HiSeq 2500. A second PCR of roughly 7 to 11 cycles was performed with a sample-barcoded 5' primer and a J-beta primer mix. A unique molecular identifier was introduced onto each TCR beta cDNA molecule by a template-switch 5' adaptor carrying 12 random nucleotides. Each sample yielded at least 2.5 million CDR3-containing paired-end reads. First-strand cDNA synthesis was performed from all RNA using the Mint cDNA synthesis kit, with priming by a TRBC-specific oligonucleotide. Following uracil-DNA glycosylase treatment, a first 18-cycle PCR with universal primers M1SS and BC2_uni_R was performed on all cDNA. In the original analysis: Normalization of each sample was performed by random selection of 1 million high-quality reads, each carrying a distinct molecular identifier. Reads sharing molecular identifiers were discarded rather than binned into consensus sequences. MiTCR, with a Q25 quality threshold and the strictest error-elimination algorithm, was used for CDR3 identification, clonotype clustering and error correction. Lower-bound total TCR beta diversity was estimated with a nonparametric unseen species model using Euler transformation. TCRdb trimmed the raw reads at Q25, called clones with MiXCR and kept productive beta chains. Rows are combined by CDR3 protein, so each entry shows the most common genes and DNA. TCRdb, not the authors, supplied the V and J calls. For this sample the table gives about 780,000 distinct CDR3 sequences, of which 46% were detected only once. About a sixth of the sample comes from the top ten.

The chain links TRBV29-1 with TRBJ2-6, with the D gene too uncertain to name. The sequenced sample consisted of blood. This receptor was taken from a man of 80 years or more in good health. The sequenced DNA is TGCAGCGTTGGGGAACTTGGGGCCAACGTCCTGACTTTC. Its coded protein is CSVGELGANVLTF.